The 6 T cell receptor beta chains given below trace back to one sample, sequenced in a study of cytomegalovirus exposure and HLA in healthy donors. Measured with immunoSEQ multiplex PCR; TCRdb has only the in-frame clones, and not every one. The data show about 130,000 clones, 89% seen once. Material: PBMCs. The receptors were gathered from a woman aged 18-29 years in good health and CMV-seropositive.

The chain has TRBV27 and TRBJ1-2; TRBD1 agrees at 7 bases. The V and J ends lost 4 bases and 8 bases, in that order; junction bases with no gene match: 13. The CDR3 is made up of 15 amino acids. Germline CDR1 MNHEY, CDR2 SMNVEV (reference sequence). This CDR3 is CASSSPGTDPLGYTF. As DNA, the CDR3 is TGTGCCAGCAGTTCCCCTGGGACAGACCCATTAGGCTACACCTTC.

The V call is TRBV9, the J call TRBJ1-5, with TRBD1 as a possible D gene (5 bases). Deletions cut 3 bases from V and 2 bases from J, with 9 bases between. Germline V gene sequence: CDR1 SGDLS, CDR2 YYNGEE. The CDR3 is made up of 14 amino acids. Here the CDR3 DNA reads TGTGCCAGCAGCGCTGCGGGGGGCAATCAGCCCCAGCATTTT. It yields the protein CASSAAGGNQPQHF.

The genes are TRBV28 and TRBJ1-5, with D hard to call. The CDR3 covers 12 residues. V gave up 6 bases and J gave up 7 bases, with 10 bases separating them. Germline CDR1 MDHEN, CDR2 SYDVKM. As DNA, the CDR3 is TGTGCCAGCAGACGCGGGGTGCAGCCCCAGCATTTT. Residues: CASRRGVQPQHF.

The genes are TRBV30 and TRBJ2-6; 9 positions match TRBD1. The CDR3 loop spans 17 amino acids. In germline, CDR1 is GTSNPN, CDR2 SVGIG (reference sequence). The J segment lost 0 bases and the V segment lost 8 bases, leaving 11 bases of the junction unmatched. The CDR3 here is CAQRPGQGHSGANVLTF. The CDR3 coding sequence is TGTGCCCAGAGACCGGGACAGGGACACTCTGGGGCCAACGTCCTGACTTTC.

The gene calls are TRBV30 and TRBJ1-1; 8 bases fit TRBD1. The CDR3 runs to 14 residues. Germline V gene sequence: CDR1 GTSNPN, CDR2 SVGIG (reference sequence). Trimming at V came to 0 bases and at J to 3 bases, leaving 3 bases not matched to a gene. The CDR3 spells CAWSVRTGYTEAFF. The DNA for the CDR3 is TGTGCCTGGAGTGTACGGACAGGGTACACTGAAGCTTTCTTT.

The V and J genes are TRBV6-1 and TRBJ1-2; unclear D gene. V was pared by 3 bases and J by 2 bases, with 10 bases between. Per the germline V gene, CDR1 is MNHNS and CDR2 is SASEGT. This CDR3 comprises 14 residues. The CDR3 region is CASSDEVNNYGYTF. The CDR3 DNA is TGTGCCAGCAGTGATGAGGTAAACAACTATGGCTACACCTTC.